These 20 T cell receptor beta chains share one sample of origin, sequenced in a study of CD8+CD57+ T cells in acquired aplastic anemia (dated by TCRdb to 2017 to 2018). Patients chosen for sequencing had shown expansion of CD8+CD57+ cells by flow cytometry. TCRdb records Illumina HiSeq 2000 as the sequencer. Genomic DNA served as template for TCR beta VDJ combination and CDR3 sequence profiling. Starting from the raw public reads, TCRdb applied fastp trimming at Q25, assembled clones with MiXCR and retained in-frame beta chains. When rows share a CDR3 protein, they turn into one entry using the most common DNA and genes. Across this sample there are 310,000 or so distinct CDR3 sequences, with around three fifths seen only once. The ten largest make up roughly 1.3% of the sample. Source material: sorted CD4+, CD8+, or CD8+CD57+ T cells (not recorded which) from PBMCs. The receptors derive from a human donor with aplastic anemia.

The chain combines TRBV7-4 with TRBJ2-2; D remains unclear. The V gene's germline CDR1 is SGHVT and CDR2 SQSDAQ. There are 11 residues in the CDR3. V was cut by 6 bases and J by 9 bases, with 8 bases left in between. CDR3 in amino acids: CASRESRELFF. The CDR3 DNA sequence: TGTGCCAGCAGGGAAAGCCGGGAGCTGTTTTTT.

The CDR3 spells CATSSQRQGLNEKLFF. The CDR3 region has the DNA TGTGCCACCAGCAGTCAGAGACAGGGCCTTAATGAAAAACTGTTTTTT. V usage is TRBV15 and J usage is TRBJ1-4; 7 bases align to TRBD1. From germline, CDR1 is LNHNV and CDR2 YYDKDF (reference sequence). The trim removed 3 bases at V and 4 bases at J, leaving 8 bases unmatched. The length of the CDR3 is 16 residues.

The CDR3 is CASSLLPPEQYF. CDR3 DNA: TGTGCCAGCAGCTTACTGCCCCCAGAGCAGTACTTC. The V call is TRBV7-2, the J call TRBJ2-7, with D uncertain. Germline V gives CDR1 SGHTA, CDR2 FQGNSA. This CDR3 has 12 amino acids. Trimming shortened V by 2 bases and J by 7 bases, and 9 bases separated the two germline ends.

The chain combines TRBV10-3 with TRBJ2-7; no clear D gene. Germline V gives CDR1 ENHRY, CDR2 SYGVKD. V lost 2 bases, J lost 0 bases, and 8 bases lay in between. The CDR3 sequence is 14 residues long. CDR3 residues: CAISEDGDSYEQYF. The CDR3, as DNA: TGTGCCATCAGTGAGGATGGGGACTCCTACGAGCAGTACTTC.

The rearrangement links TRBV15 to TRBJ2-1; unclear D gene. The germline V and J ends were trimmed by 5 bases and 9 bases, with 17 bases remaining between them. Germline CDR1 reads LNHNV; CDR2 reads YYDKDF (reference sequence). The CDR3 runs 14 residues. This chain's CDR3 is CATSFDRWPLEQFF. CDR3 in DNA: TGTGCCACCAGCTTCGACCGGTGGCCGCTTGAGCAGTTCTTC.

The V gene is TRBV7-9, the J gene TRBJ1-3; 7 nucleotides line up with TRBD1. J gave up 1 base and V 3 bases, and 6 bases lay outside the gene matches. The CDR3 has 16 amino acids. Germline lookup yields CDR1 SEHNR and CDR2 FQNEAQ (reference sequence). This CDR3 reads CASSLGRQGSGNTIYF. CDR3 sequence (DNA): TGTGCCAGCAGCTTGGGGCGACAGGGATCTGGAAACACCATATATTTT.

This clonotype showed up just a few times. The V and J genes are TRBV7-3 and TRBJ2-7; no reliable D call. The V and J ends lost 2 bases and 6 bases respectively, with 17 bases between them. CDR1 and CDR2 from the germline V gene are SGHTA and FQGTGA. The CDR3 is 15 amino acids. The DNA of the CDR3 is TGTGCCAGCAGCTTAGGCTTGGTCGGCCAGAGCGAGCAGTACTTC. Its protein is CASSLGLVGQSEQYF.

This chain connects TRBV5-1 to TRBJ2-5, with 7 bases fitting TRBD1. The CDR3 has 14 amino acids. Losses at the gene ends were 2 bases for V and 1 base for J; bases not matched to a gene: 2. Germline V gene data show CDR1 as SGHRS and CDR2 as YFSETQ. The CDR3 protein is CASSLGQVQETQYF. CDR3 coding DNA: TGCGCCAGCAGCTTAGGACAGGTCCAAGAGACCCAGTACTTC. Full variable domain (outside the CDR3, taken from reference TRBV5-1 and TRBJ2-5): KAGVTQTPRYLIKTRGQQVTLSCSPISGHRSVSWYQQTPGQGLQFLFEYFSETQRNKGNFPGRFSGRQFSNSRSEMNVSTLELGDSALYLCASSLGQVQETQYFGPGTRLLVL.

In its sample, this clonotype was seen a few times. The CDR3 is CATSGGGKDTQYF. DNA of the CDR3: TGTGCCACCAGTGGGGGAGGTAAGGATACGCAGTATTTT. The genes are TRBV24-1 and TRBJ2-3, with D maybe TRBD2 (6 bases). This CDR3 has 13 amino acids. V was trimmed by 5 bases and J by 6 bases, leaving 11 bases between them. Germline loops: CDR1 KGHDR, CDR2 SFDVKD.

V gene TRBV7-9 combines with J gene TRBJ2-3; no clear D. Germline CDR1 and CDR2: SEHNR and FQNEAQ (reference sequence). The CDR3 sequence is 14 residues long. V was shortened by 1 base and J by 8 bases, with 13 bases between the two germline ends. This CDR3 is CASSLVTGVGTQYF. DNA for the CDR3: TGTGCCAGCAGCTTAGTTACCGGAGTCGGTACGCAGTATTTT.

CDR3 sequence reads: CASRKGGDSRFNEQFF. DNA of the CDR3: TGCGCCAGCAGAAAAGGAGGGGACTCGCGGTTCAATGAGCAGTTCTTC. This chain links TRBV10-2 with TRBJ2-1; D is perhaps TRBD2 (6 bases). V was shortened by 6 bases and J by 6 bases, with 21 bases between the two germline ends. The CDR3 runs to 16 residues. CDR1 WSHSY and CDR2 SAAADI come from the germline V gene.

The chain carries TRBV12-3 or TRBV12-4 and TRBJ2-1; 7 bases are shared with TRBD1. V was clipped by 5 bases and J by 16 bases; unmatched bases: 14. This CDR3 comprises 13 residues. The DNA for the CDR3 is TGTGCCAGCAGTCCCCCCGACAGGGAGAGGAGCTTCTTC. Protein sequence: CASSPPDRERSFF.

This chain links TRBV20-1 with TRBJ2-7; a weak D match, TRBD2 (6 bases). The length of the CDR3 is 13 residues. V was pared by 1 base and J by 1 base, with 8 bases between. Germline V CDR1 and CDR2: DFQATT, SNEGSKA (reference sequence). CDR3 residues: CSARGTKSYEQYF. Written as DNA, the CDR3 is TGCAGTGCTAGAGGGACTAAATCCTACGAGCAGTACTTC.

This clonotype was seen only a few times. This chain uses TRBV14 with TRBJ1-1, with D possibly matching TRBD1 (6 bases). The CDR3 runs 15 residues. Germline lookup yields CDR1 SGHDN and CDR2 FVKESK. V was cut by 1 base and J by 1 base, with 10 bases left in between. DNA for the CDR3: TGTGCCAGCAGCCAAGTCCGAGGGGGGAACACTGAAGCTTTCTTT. Protein sequence: CASSQVRGGNTEAFF.

The J gene is TRBJ2-1, the V gene TRBV20-1; 8 bases agree with TRBD1. Germline assignment: CDR1 DFQATT and CDR2 SNEGSKA (reference sequence). The CDR3 is 13 amino acids. DNA for the CDR3: TGCAGGGGATTGGACAGGGCTTCCGATGAGCAGTTCTTC. Its translation is CRGLDRASDEQFF.

Regarding this clonotype: With a much larger clone just one base away, this may be a read error. The CDR3 is CASSLAGGGASDTHYF. The DNA for the CDR3 is TGCGCCAGCAGCTTGGCCGGCGGGGGGGCGTCAGATACGCACTATTTT. The chain links TRBV5-1 to TRBJ2-3, with 9 positions matching TRBD2. The CDR3 is made up of 16 amino acids. CDR1 is SGHRS, CDR2 YFSETQ, per germline.

In DNA, the CDR3 is TGTGCCAGCAGTTTAGGGGCCTCGAGGGGTGGCTACACCTTC. Translating it yields CASSLGASRGGYTF. The chain links TRBV2 to TRBJ1-2, with D possibly TRBD1 on 5 matching bases. Trimming left V 5 bases short and J 7 bases short, with 17 bases between. In germline, CDR1 is SNHLY, CDR2 FYNNEI. There are 14 residues in the CDR3.

The chain links TRBV20-1 to TRBJ1-1; 10 bases agree with TRBD1. The V gene end was trimmed by 2 bases and the J gene end by 4 bases; junction bases not matched to a gene: 7. Germline CDR1 DFQATT, CDR2 SNEGSKA (reference sequence). This CDR3 comprises 15 residues. The CDR3, as DNA: TGCAGTGCTAGACCCCCGGGACAGGGGAGCACTGAAGCTTTCTTT. This encodes CSARPPGQGSTEAFF.

The chain employs TRBV29-1 and TRBJ2-7; D possibly corresponds to TRBD2 (6 bases). The germline V gene has CDR1 SQVTM and CDR2 ANQGSEA. V lost 7 bases and J lost 3, with 13 bases in between. The CDR3 is 12 residues long. The CDR3 reads CSASPGDYEQYF. CDR3 DNA: TGCAGCGCTTCTCCGGGGGACTACGAGCAGTACTTC.

The chain combines TRBV19 with TRBJ2-1; D possibly corresponds to TRBD2 (6 bases). V dropped 6 bases and J dropped 0 bases, with 15 bases sitting between them. From germline, CDR1 is LNHDA and CDR2 SQIVND (reference sequence). The CDR3 is 16 amino acids. DNA of the CDR3: TGTGCCAGTAGGATTGCGGGATATAGCTCCTACAATGAGCAGTTCTTC. It encodes CASRIAGYSSYNEQFF.